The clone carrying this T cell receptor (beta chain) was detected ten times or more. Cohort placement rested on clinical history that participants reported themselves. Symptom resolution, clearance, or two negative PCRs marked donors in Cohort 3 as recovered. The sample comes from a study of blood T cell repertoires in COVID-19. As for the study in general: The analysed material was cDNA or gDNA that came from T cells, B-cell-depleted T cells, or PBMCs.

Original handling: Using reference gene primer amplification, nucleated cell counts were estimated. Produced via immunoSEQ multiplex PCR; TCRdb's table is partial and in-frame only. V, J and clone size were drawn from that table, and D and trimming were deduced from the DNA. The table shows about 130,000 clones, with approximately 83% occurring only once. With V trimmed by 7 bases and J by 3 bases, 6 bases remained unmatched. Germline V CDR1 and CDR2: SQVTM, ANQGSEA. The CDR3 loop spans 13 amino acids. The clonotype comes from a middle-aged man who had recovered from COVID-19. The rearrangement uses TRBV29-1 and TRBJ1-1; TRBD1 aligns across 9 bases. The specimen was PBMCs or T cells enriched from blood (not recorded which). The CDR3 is CSARDRDYTEAFF. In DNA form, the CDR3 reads TGCAGCGCACGGGACAGGGACTACACTGAAGCTTTCTTT.